This T cell receptor (beta chain) was sequenced for a study of CXCR3-negative and CXCR3-positive naive CD8 T cells. Comments on this clonotype: What it binds is unknown.

Libraries of TRB cDNA were made by 5' RACE and carried UMIs. TCRdb re-called the 5' RACE reads and catalogs CDR3 proteins one per entry, DNA excluded. This table lists nearly 90,000 distinct CDR3 sequences. Findings and caveats of the study: The study found more hydrophobic TRB CDR3s in CXCR3-positive naive cells than in CXCR3-negative naive cells. With surface CD5 comparable between naive subsets, TCR strength was estimated using properties derived from the TRB CDR3. Much lower diversity was found in memory CD8+ cells, while both naive subsets had comparably high diversity. Partly lower CXCR3 expression followed cryopreservation, and most assays relied on fresh PBMCs.

Per the germline V gene, CDR1 is SGHDT and CDR2 is YYEEEE. The CDR3 spans 14 residues. Naive CD8+ T cells showed CD45RO-CCR7+CD27+CD95-. V and J are TRBV5-6 and TRBJ1-1; TCRdb calls TRBD1, which cannot be checked without DNA. Sequenced: naive CXCR3+ CD8+ T cells from blood. The subset is: CD45RO-CCR7+CD27+CD95- naive CD8+ T cells expressing CXCR3 (TNR3+). The sequence was collected from a human donor in good health. Some clones in this sample may be carry-over from other donors' samples. CDR3 amino acids: CASSPPDSYIEAFF.